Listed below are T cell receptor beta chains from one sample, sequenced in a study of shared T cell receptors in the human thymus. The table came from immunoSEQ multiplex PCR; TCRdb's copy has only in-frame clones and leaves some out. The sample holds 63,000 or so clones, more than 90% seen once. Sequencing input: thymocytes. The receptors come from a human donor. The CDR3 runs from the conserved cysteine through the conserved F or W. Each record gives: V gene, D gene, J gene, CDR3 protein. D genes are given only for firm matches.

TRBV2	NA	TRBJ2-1	CASSDRDTYNEQFF
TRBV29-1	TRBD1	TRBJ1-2	CSVEEWEGQGNYGYTF
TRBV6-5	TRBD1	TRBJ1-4	CASSYETGEEKLFF
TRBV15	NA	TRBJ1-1	CATSRAPLGVPNTEAFF
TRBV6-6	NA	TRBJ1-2	CASSYVGDGYTF
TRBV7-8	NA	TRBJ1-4	CASSEEAPGALIRTATNEKLFF
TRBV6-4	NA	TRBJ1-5	CASRLVPDRINSNQPQHF
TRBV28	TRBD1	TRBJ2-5	CASRGTGLQETQYF
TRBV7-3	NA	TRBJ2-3	CASSLISELARDGTDTQYF
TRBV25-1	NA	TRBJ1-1	CASSSPPMGMNTEAFF
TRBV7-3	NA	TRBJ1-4	CASSLNPGRETNEKLFF
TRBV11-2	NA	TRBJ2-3	CASSLTGSTDTQYF
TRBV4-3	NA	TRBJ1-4	CASSQEVEGRANEKLFF
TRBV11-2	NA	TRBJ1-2	CASSFSRDGGYTF
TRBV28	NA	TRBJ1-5	CASSPNQPQHF
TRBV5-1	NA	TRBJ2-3	CASSLQDTQYF